Below, 19 T cell receptor beta chains from the same sample are listed, as sequenced in a study of cytomegalovirus exposure and HLA in healthy donors. This PCR relied on a set of 60 Vbeta primers and 13 Jbeta primers. Profiled with immunoSEQ multiplex PCR; TCRdb holds only in-frame clones, not every one. The repertoire holds 150,000 or so clones, with around 81% as singletons. The material sequenced was PBMCs. The receptors were gathered from a woman in her thirties or forties in good health and CMV-seropositive.

V usage is TRBV7-9 and J usage is TRBJ2-1; 12 bases fit TRBD2. Per the germline V gene, CDR1 is SEHNR and CDR2 is FQNEAQ (reference sequence). Trimming cost V 5 bases and J 8 bases; bases outside gene matches: 7. The CDR3 length is 15 residues. This CDR3 reads CASSETSGSFDEQFF. CDR3 DNA sequence: TGTGCCAGCAGCGAGACTAGCGGGAGTTTCGATGAGCAGTTCTTC. Complete variable domain (other parts from reference TRBV7-9 and TRBJ2-1): DTGVSQNPRHKITKRGQNVTFRCDPISEHNRLYWYRQTLGQGPEFLTYFQNEAQLEKSRLLSDRFSAERPKGSFSTLEIQRTEQGDSAMYLCASSETSGSFDEQFFGPGTRLTVL.

The chain recombines TRBV11-2 with TRBJ2-2; the match to TRBD2 covers 8 bases. V was pared by 4 bases and J by 4 bases, with 5 bases of the junction left unmatched. The CDR3 consists of 15 residues. Germline-derived CDR1 and CDR2 are SGHAT and FQNNGV. The CDR3 DNA is TGTGCCAGCAGCTCGGGAGCGGGAGTCACCGGGGAGCTGTTTTTT. It translates to CASSSGAGVTGELFF.

The chain uses TRBV5-1 and TRBJ2-2, with TRBD2 matching over 13 bases. This CDR3 region has 16 residues. Trimming at V came to 3 bases and at J to 7 bases, leaving 6 bases not matched to a gene. Germline CDR1 SGHRS, CDR2 YFSETQ. The CDR3 DNA reads TGCGCCAGCAGCTCCTTAGGACTAGCGGGAGTCGGGGAGCTGTTTTTT. Amino acid sequence: CASSSLGLAGVGELFF.

The chain links TRBV5-6 to TRBJ2-3, with 7 bases matching TRBD2. Germline values: CDR1 SGHDT, CDR2 YYEEEE. The CDR3 extends over 15 amino acids. Trimming took 2 bases from V and 4 from J; bases not matched to a gene: 7. CDR3 residues: CASSLRGSRADTQYF. The CDR3 region has the DNA TGTGCCAGCAGCTTACGCGGGAGCAGAGCAGATACGCAGTATTTT.

The chain combines TRBV2 with TRBJ2-1; TRBD2 aligns across 8 bases. V lost 7 bases and J lost 7; bases outside the gene matches: 9. The CDR3 runs 14 residues. Germline CDR1 and CDR2: SNHLY and FYNNEI. The CDR3 loop is CASKVREGGNEQFF. The CDR3 nucleotides read TGTGCCAGCAAAGTCCGGGAGGGAGGGAATGAGCAGTTCTTC.

This clone was found once. The chain has TRBV19 and TRBJ2-7, with D tentatively TRBD1 (5 bases). Germline assignment: CDR1 LNHDA and CDR2 SQIVND (reference sequence). V was trimmed by 5 bases and J by 6 bases, leaving 17 bases between them. The CDR3 sequence is 14 residues long. CDR3 bases: TGTGCCAGTAGTGTATTGGCAGGGAAGGGCGAGCAGTACTTC. Encoded protein: CASSVLAGKGEQYF.

V gene TRBV29-1 combines with J gene TRBJ2-7, with TRBD2 matching over 10 bases. Germline V CDR1 and CDR2: SQVTM, ANQGSEA. J was trimmed by 7 bases and V by 6 bases; bases with no gene match: 12. CDR3 size: 14 residues. The CDR3 protein is CSVPSAGGPGEQYF. The CDR3 DNA sequence: TGCAGCGTGCCCTCAGCGGGAGGGCCGGGAGAGCAGTACTTC.

This chain links TRBV5-1 with TRBJ2-5; unclear D gene. V lost 1 base and J lost 5, with 15 bases in between. CDR1 SGHRS and CDR2 YFSETQ come from the germline V gene. This CDR3 region has 15 residues. The CDR3 here is CASSLRLGVQETQYF. The CDR3 DNA reads TGCGCCAGCAGCTTGCGGCTAGGTGTCCAGGAGACCCAGTACTTC.

This clone has just a few counts. The chain couples TRBV5-1 to TRBJ2-7; possibly TRBD1 for D (6 bases). CDR3 size: 19 residues. Per germline, CDR1 SGHRS and CDR2 YFSETQ. V lost 2 bases and J lost 0, with 24 bases in between. The CDR3 is CASSFFRPGHDLSSYEQYF. CDR3 sequence (DNA): TGCGCCAGCAGCTTTTTTCGACCGGGACACGACCTTAGCTCCTACGAGCAGTACTTC.

This clone was picked up a small number of times. The chain carries TRBV7-2 and TRBJ2-1; 12 positions match TRBD2. The CDR3 is made up of 15 amino acids. Germline V gene sequence: CDR1 SGHTA, CDR2 FQGNSA. V shed 5 bases, J shed 6 bases, and the junction held 5 bases outside the gene matches. The CDR3 DNA is TGTGCCAGCAGCCCCTGGACTAGCGGGACCAATGAGCAGTTCTTC. It translates to CASSPWTSGTNEQFF.

The chain employs TRBV5-1 and TRBJ2-2, with 13 bases matching TRBD2. The CDR3 contains 16 residues. V lost 4 bases, J lost 3 bases, and 3 bases stayed unmatched. Germline values: CDR1 SGHRS, CDR2 YFSETQ. CDR3 coding DNA: TGCGCCAGCAGCGTGGGACTAGCGGGGTACACCGGGGAGCTGTTTTTT. It encodes CASSVGLAGYTGELFF.

The chain recombines TRBV7-9 with TRBJ2-7, with 11 bases lining up with TRBD1. Germline V gene data show CDR1 as SEHNR and CDR2 as FQNEAQ (reference sequence). The CDR3 contains 13 residues. Trimming removed 8 bases from V and 5 bases from J; junction bases left unmatched: 5. The CDR3 region has the DNA TGTGCCAGCGGGGACAGGGGGGACCACGAGCAGTACTTC. It translates to CASGDRGDHEQYF.

The V call is TRBV19, the J call TRBJ1-1, with 9 bases aligning to TRBD1. The length of the CDR3 is 16 residues. V dropped 5 bases and J dropped 2; count of bases not matched to a gene: 9. Germline loops: CDR1 LNHDA, CDR2 SQIVND (reference sequence). DNA of the CDR3: TGTGCCAGTAGTCGCTGGACAGGGGCGCCAAACACTGAAGCTTTCTTT. It codes for CASSRWTGAPNTEAFF.

The chain links TRBV18 to TRBJ2-1; 9 bases map to TRBD1. Germline CDR1 is KGHSH and CDR2 is LQKENI. V gave up 6 bases and J gave up 2 bases; unmatched junction bases: 5. The CDR3 runs to 15 residues. The CDR3 reads CASSAGTGTYNEQFF. The CDR3 bases are TGTGCCAGCTCCGCAGGGACAGGGACCTACAATGAGCAGTTCTTC.

The V call is TRBV6-1, the J call TRBJ1-5; no firm D call. CDR1 MNHNS and CDR2 SASEGT come from the germline V gene. The CDR3 runs to 16 residues. Trimming stripped 3 bases from V and 3 bases from J, with 15 bases between. The CDR3 DNA reads as TGTGCCAGCAGTGACCCAGGCAGGCCTAACAATCAGCCCCAGCATTTT. It translates to CASSDPGRPNNQPQHF.

J is TRBJ2-3 and V is TRBV12-5; 7 positions match TRBD2. Germline CDR1 reads LGHNT; CDR2 reads FRNRAP. The CDR3 has 15 residues. Trimming at V came to 7 bases and at J to 1 base, leaving 8 bases not matched to a gene. The CDR3 nucleotides are TGTGCTAGTGCTATCGGCACTAGCGGCACAGATACGCAGTATTTT. Translation gives CASAIGTSGTDTQYF. Together with reference TRBV12-5 and TRBJ2-3, the CDR3 gives the full variable domain: DARVTQTPRHKVTEMGQEVTMRCQPILGHNTVFWYRQTMMQGLELLAYFRNRAPLDDSGMPKDRFSAEMPDATLATLKIQPSEPRDSAVYFCASAIGTSGTDTQYFGPGTRLTVL.

Only a few counts were recorded for this clone. The chain carries TRBV4-2 and TRBJ1-3; D gene ambiguous. The CDR3 extends over 16 amino acids. The V end was cut by 0 bases, the J end by 2 bases, with 11 bases between. Germline V gene sequence: CDR1 LGHNA, CDR2 YNFKEQ. CDR3: CASSQDPTATGNTIYF. CDR3 nucleotides: TGTGCCAGCAGCCAAGATCCCACTGCCACTGGAAACACCATATATTTT.

This chain joins TRBV10-3 and TRBJ2-1; D is possibly TRBD1 (5 bases). The germline CDR1 and CDR2 sequences are ENHRY and SYGVKD. This CDR3 comprises 13 residues. Trimming shortened V by 7 bases and J by 5 bases, and 12 bases separated the two germline ends. The DNA for the CDR3 is TGTGCCATCACCGGCAGGGCGGACAATGAGCAGTTCTTC. Amino acids: CAITGRADNEQFF.

The chain is built from TRBV5-1 and TRBJ2-3; tentative D call: TRBD1 (6 bases). Trimming pared 0 bases from V and 2 bases from J, leaving 31 bases between. Germline V gene lookup returns CDR1 SGHRS and CDR2 YFSETQ. The CDR3 has 22 amino acids. This chain's CDR3 is CASSLVKGSAGVGLGNTDTQYF. The CDR3 nucleotides are TGCGCCAGCAGCTTGGTGAAGGGGTCCGCAGGGGTCGGGCTGGGGAACACAGATACGCAGTATTTT.